The clone carrying this T cell receptor beta chain was counted only a few times. Its antigen is not known. The CDR3 is made up of 14 amino acids. Germline V gene lookup returns CDR1 SNHLY and CDR2 FYNNEI. V was pared by 4 bases and J by 1 base, with 10 bases between. This entry comes from a study of CD8 T cells in ankylosing spondylitis. Study-wide results and limits: Ankylosing spondylitis blood seemed to carry a telltale TCR beta motif made of eight highly homologous variants. As for the disease-linked clones, they showed a CD8+ phenotype and occurred at relatively low frequencies in peripheral blood. Reportedly, matched ankylosing spondylitis synovial fluid was significantly enriched for disease-linked clones.

The authors made TCR beta libraries by quantitative 5'-RACE with molecular barcodes. TCRdb re-analysed the 5' RACE reads in MiXCR, keeping a single row per CDR3 protein. The sample lists 350,000 to 550,000 distinct CDR3 sequences, about 24% occurring once. V and J are TRBV2 and TRBJ2-5, with D unclear. The sample comprised blood, either unsorted or a sorted T cell fraction (not recorded which). The sequence was collected from a male donor with ankylosing spondylitis. CDR3 in DNA: TGTGCCAGCAGTGTTGTCACGGCCCAAGAGACCCAGTACTTC. This sequence encodes CASSVVTAQETQYF.